These T cell receptor beta chains were read from a single sample in a study of blood T cell repertoires in COVID-19. Libraries were prepared by immunoSEQ multiplex PCR; TCRdb keeps only in-frame clonotypes and omits some of them. The sample has 250,000 or so clones, 70% to 85% seen once. Sequencing input: PBMCs or T cells enriched from blood (not recorded which). The origin of the receptors is a man aged 60 to 75 who had recovered from COVID-19. The CDR3 runs from the conserved cysteine through the conserved F or W. Each record gives: clone size, D gene, V gene, J gene, CDR3 protein, CDR3 DNA. The D gene is left open where the match is weak. Some rows mark clone size as missing; the rest say once, few, many or name a class of expanded clone.

size: NA; D: TRBD1; V: TRBV4-3; J: TRBJ1-3; CDR3: CASSHTGTGGNTIYF; DNA: TGCGCCAGCAGCCACACGGGGACAGGTGGAAACACCATATATTTT
size: NA; D: TRBD1; V: TRBV28; J: TRBJ2-1; CDR3: CASSLGTGRDEQFF; DNA: TGTGCCAGCAGTTTAGGGACAGGACGCGATGAGCAGTTCTTC
size: NA; D: NA; V: TRBV2; J: TRBJ1-4; CDR3: CASSEGGARAGKLFF; DNA: TGTGCCAGCAGCGAAGGTGGTGCCAGGGCAGGAAAACTGTTTTTT
size: NA; D: TRBD2; V: TRBV27; J: TRBJ2-7; CDR3: CASSRTLAGGSGEQYF; DNA: TGTGCCAGCAGTCGAACACTAGCGGGGGGTTCAGGCGAGCAGTACTTC
size: few; D: NA; V: TRBV4-2; J: TRBJ1-4; CDR3: CASSQDVGGNEKLFF; DNA: TGTGCCAGCAGCCAAGATGTGGGGGGAAATGAAAAACTGTTTTTT
size: once; D: TRBD1; V: TRBV4-3; J: TRBJ1-1; CDR3: CASSQDRQGATEAFF; DNA: TGCGCCAGCAGCCAAGATCGACAGGGGGCCACTGAAGCTTTCTTT
size: NA; D: NA; V: TRBV11-2; J: TRBJ1-1; CDR3: CASASGNTEAFF; DNA: TGTGCCAGCGCCTCAGGGAACACTGAAGCTTTCTTT
size: NA; D: NA; V: TRBV2; J: TRBJ1-1; CDR3: CASRELGQLNTEAFF; DNA: TGTGCCAGCAGAGAGCTAGGACAGCTCAACACTGAAGCTTTCTTT
size: NA; D: TRBD1; V: TRBV30; J: TRBJ2-7; CDR3: CAWSKTGGYEQYF; DNA: TGTGCCTGGAGTAAGACAGGGGGCTACGAGCAGTACTTC
size: NA; D: TRBD1; V: TRBV9; J: TRBJ2-5; CDR3: CASSVGGQGGETQYF; DNA: TGTGCCAGCAGCGTAGGGGGACAGGGAGGGGAGACCCAGTACTTC
size: NA; D: NA; V: TRBV11-2; J: TRBJ2-7; CDR3: CASSLDFRLEQYF; DNA: TGTGCCAGCAGCTTAGATTTCAGGCTCGAGCAGTACTTC
size: NA; D: TRBD1; V: TRBV3-1/TRBV3-2; J: TRBJ1-3; CDR3: CASSIGTGSGNTIYF; DNA: TGTGCCAGCAGCATTGGGACAGGCTCTGGAAACACCATATATTTT
size: few; D: NA; V: TRBV19; J: TRBJ1-2; CDR3: CASSSRKTNYGYTF; DNA: TGTGCCAGTAGTAGCAGGAAAACTAACTATGGCTACACCTTC
size: NA; D: NA; V: TRBV4-3; J: TRBJ1-2; CDR3: CASSQDLGGYYGYTF; DNA: TGCGCCAGCAGCCAAGATCTAGGGGGATACTATGGCTACACCTTC
size: NA; D: NA; V: TRBV7-9; J: TRBJ1-1; CDR3: CASSFNLNTEAFF; DNA: TGTGCCAGCAGCTTTAACTTGAACACTGAAGCTTTCTTT
size: NA; D: TRBD2; V: TRBV6-5; J: TRBJ2-7; CDR3: CASSRGGDTSYEQYF; DNA: TGTGCCAGCAGCCGCGGGGGGGACACTTCCTACGAGCAGTACTTC
size: NA; D: NA; V: TRBV30; J: TRBJ2-3; CDR3: CAWSVRGSPDTQYF; DNA: TGTGCCTGGAGTGTAAGGGGCAGTCCAGATACGCAGTATTTT
size: NA; D: TRBD1; V: TRBV18; J: TRBJ2-3; CDR3: CASSPLTGARNTQYF; DNA: TGTGCCAGCTCACCACTAACAGGGGCGAGAAATACGCAGTATTTT
size: NA; D: TRBD1; V: TRBV24-1; J: TRBJ1-2; CDR3: CATSDPTGGVGYTF; DNA: TGTGCCACCAGTGACCCGACAGGGGGCGTCGGCTACACCTTC
size: NA; D: NA; V: TRBV2; J: TRBJ1-2; CDR3: CASRAGIGYTF; DNA: TGTGCCAGCAGGGCGGGGATTGGCTACACCTTC
size: NA; D: NA; V: TRBV7-8; J: TRBJ1-3; CDR3: CASSTLAGGSGNTIYF; DNA: TGTGCCAGCAGCACCCTCGCGGGGGGCTCTGGAAACACCATATATTTT
size: NA; D: NA; V: TRBV5-6; J: TRBJ1-1; CDR3: CASSLSMNTEAFF; DNA: TGTGCCAGCAGCTTGAGCATGAACACTGAAGCTTTCTTT
size: NA; D: NA; V: TRBV19; J: TRBJ2-4; CDR3: CASSIGMRNIQYF; DNA: TGTGCCAGTAGTATCGGGATGAGAAACATTCAGTACTTC
size: NA; D: NA; V: TRBV4-3; J: TRBJ1-4; CDR3: CASSQGWGISNEKLFF; DNA: TGCGCCAGCAGCCAAGGGTGGGGCATCTCTAATGAAAAACTGTTTTTT
size: few; D: NA; V: TRBV12-2; J: TRBJ1-2; CDR3: CASRLEGQGRSNYGYTF; DNA: TGTGCAAGTCGCTTAGAGGGACAGGGCCGTTCTAACTATGGCTACACCTTC
size: NA; D: NA; V: TRBV7-7; J: TRBJ2-1; CDR3: CASSLEGGRDQFF; DNA: TGTGCTAGCAGTCTAGAGGGAGGTAGGGATCAGTTCTTC
size: NA; D: NA; V: TRBV19; J: TRBJ1-2; CDR3: CASSERTENYGYTF; DNA: TGTGCCAGTAGTGAAAGGACAGAGAACTATGGCTACACCTTC
size: few; D: TRBD1; V: TRBV24-1; J: TRBJ2-2; CDR3: CATSDRGQGANGELFF; DNA: TGTGCCACCAGTGACCGGGGACAGGGGGCGAACGGGGAGCTGTTTTTT
size: NA; D: TRBD2; V: TRBV3-1/TRBV3-2; J: TRBJ2-2; CDR3: CASSSKLAGGGQLFF; DNA: TGTGCCAGCTCCTCGAAACTAGCGGGGGGCGGGCAGCTGTTTTTT
size: NA; D: TRBD2; V: TRBV5-4; J: TRBJ2-7; CDR3: CASSLASGRGSSYEQYF; DNA: TGTGCCAGCAGCTTGGCTAGCGGGAGGGGGAGCTCCTACGAGCAGTACTTC
size: few; D: NA; V: TRBV24-1; J: TRBJ2-6; CDR3: CATSDPTRTGANVLTF; DNA: TGTGCCACCAGTGACCCTACTAGGACCGGGGCCAACGTCCTGACTTTC
size: NA; D: TRBD1; V: TRBV6-5; J: TRBJ1-1; CDR3: CASSPQGAEAFF; DNA: TGTGCCAGCAGCCCCCAGGGGGCTGAAGCTTTCTTT
size: NA; D: NA; V: TRBV6-5; J: TRBJ1-5; CDR3: CASSYSLVPSGLPQHF; DNA: TGTGCCAGCAGTTACTCGTTGGTCCCCTCCGGTCTGCCCCAGCATTTT
size: NA; D: NA; V: TRBV6-2/TRBV6-3; J: TRBJ2-5; CDR3: CASSYSSGETQYF; DNA: TGTGCCAGCAGTTACTCTTCAGGAGAGACCCAGTACTTC
size: NA; D: TRBD1; V: TRBV5-5; J: TRBJ1-1; CDR3: CASGTAPHTEAFF; DNA: TGTGCCAGCGGGACAGCGCCGCACACTGAAGCTTTCTTT
size: NA; D: NA; V: TRBV7-9; J: TRBJ1-6; CDR3: CASSFGGGNSPLHF; DNA: TGTGCCAGCAGCTTCGGGGGGGGTAACTCACCCCTCCACTTT
size: NA; D: TRBD1; V: TRBV9; J: TRBJ1-4; CDR3: CASSGGTGSEKLFF; DNA: TGTGCCAGCAGTGGCGGGACAGGGAGTGAAAAACTGTTTTTT
size: NA; D: NA; V: TRBV4-1; J: TRBJ2-7; CDR3: CASSQDRGRDEQYF; DNA: TGCGCCAGCAGCCAAGATCGGGGTAGGGACGAGCAGTACTTC
size: few; D: NA; V: TRBV2; J: TRBJ1-3; CDR3: CASSELSSGNTIYF; DNA: TGTGCCAGCAGTGAGTTGAGCTCTGGAAACACCATATATTTT
size: once; D: NA; V: TRBV6-1; J: TRBJ1-1; CDR3: CASSGGRGIPMNTEAFF; DNA: TGTGCCAGCAGTGGAGGCAGGGGAATTCCTATGAACACTGAAGCTTTCTTT
size: NA; D: TRBD1; V: TRBV12-3/TRBV12-4; J: TRBJ2-1; CDR3: CASARDSKNEQFF; DNA: TGTGCCAGCGCCAGGGACAGCAAGAATGAGCAGTTCTTC
size: NA; D: NA; V: TRBV15; J: TRBJ1-3; CDR3: CATSTGGLGNTIYF; DNA: TGTGCCACCAGCACGGGGGGTCTTGGAAACACCATATATTTT
size: NA; D: TRBD2; V: TRBV4-3; J: TRBJ2-1; CDR3: CASSQVAGLYDEQFF; DNA: TGCGCCAGCAGCCAAGTAGCGGGACTTTACGATGAGCAGTTCTTC
size: few; D: TRBD1; V: TRBV6-1; J: TRBJ2-3; CDR3: CASSEAGGADTQYF; DNA: TGTGCCAGCAGTGAAGCAGGGGGCGCAGATACGCAGTATTTT
size: NA; D: NA; V: TRBV9; J: TRBJ2-5; CDR3: CASSRGTVPLGTQYF; DNA: TGTGCCAGCAGCAGAGGTACCGTCCCCTTGGGGACCCAGTACTTC
size: NA; D: NA; V: TRBV11-3; J: TRBJ2-7; CDR3: CASSLTGTYEQYF; DNA: TGTGCCAGCAGCTTAACCGGGACCTACGAGCAGTACTTC
size: NA; D: NA; V: TRBV30; J: TRBJ1-4; CDR3: CAWSQTGSGANEKLFF; DNA: TGTGCCTGGAGTCAGACAGGTTCAGGAGCTAATGAAAAACTGTTTTTT
size: NA; D: TRBD2; V: TRBV3-1/TRBV3-2; J: TRBJ2-5; CDR3: CASSQFRTSGVLKTQYF; DNA: TGTGCCAGCAGCCAATTTAGGACTAGCGGGGTATTAAAGACCCAGTACTTC
size: NA; D: TRBD1; V: TRBV11-2; J: TRBJ2-7; CDR3: CASSSDRGRGEQYF; DNA: TGTGCCAGCAGCTCAGACAGGGGGCGAGGCGAGCAGTACTTC
size: NA; D: TRBD2; V: TRBV6-5; J: TRBJ2-7; CDR3: CASSYSLAGKREQYF; DNA: TGTGCCAGCAGTTACTCCTTAGCGGGGAAGAGGGAGCAGTACTTC
size: NA; D: NA; V: TRBV28; J: TRBJ1-5; CDR3: CASSLPGWDNQPQHF; DNA: TGTGCCAGCAGTTTGCCAGGGTGGGACAATCAGCCCCAGCATTTT
size: NA; D: NA; V: TRBV6-5; J: TRBJ1-6; CDR3: CASSSESDSSPLHF; DNA: TGTGCCAGCAGTTCCGAATCAGACAGTTCACCCCTCCACTTT